The 6 T cell receptor beta chains presented below share a single source sample, sequenced in a study of T cells in Graves' hyperthyroidism and ophthalmopathy (dated by TCRdb to the late 2010s). Library prep was done by multiplex PCR. Sequencing was carried out with an Illumina HiSeq 2000. The TCR beta CDR3 regions were amplified from the RNA transcripts. The first round of RT-PCR for the TCR CDR3 was performed with the HTBI primer set and the Qiagen OneStep RT-PCR kit. TCRdb handled the public reads itself, with Q25 trimming in fastp and clone calling in MiXCR, and kept productive beta chains. Each entry merges the rows of one CDR3 protein and shows their most common DNA and genes. The sample contains about 350,000 distinct CDR3 sequences, approximately 19% of them found a single time. 3% to 4.5% of the sample comes from the top ten. Sequencing input: blood. Receptors were obtained from a young woman with Graves' hyperthyroidism.

This clonotype was counted once. A much bigger clone sits one base away, suggesting this may be a read error. Likely a read error: the CDR3 ends without its conserved phenylalanine or tryptophan. The chain employs TRBV2 and TRBJ1-1, with a tentative D call TRBD1 (5 bases). This CDR3 contains 12 residues. Per the germline V gene, CDR1 is SNHLY and CDR2 is FYNNEI. Between the trimmed V and J ends, which lost 7 bases and 8 bases, there was a span of 14 bases. The DNA of the CDR3 is TGTGCCAGCATCCCGGGAGGGGCCGAAGCTTTCTCT. This gives the protein CASIPGGAEAFS.

The chain joins TRBV12-3 or TRBV12-4 to TRBJ1-5; TRBD1 agrees at 7 bases. The CDR3 runs to 14 residues. The V and J ends lost 7 bases and 3 bases, in that order; junction bases with no gene match: 6. The CDR3 DNA follows: TGTGCCAGCACCCTCAGGGGGAACAATCAGCCCCAGCATTTT. Protein: CASTLRGNNQPQHF.

Worth noting for this clonotype: A much larger clone lies one base from this, so it may be a read error. The CDR3 carries no conserved terminal phenylalanine or tryptophan, so it likely arises from a read error. This chain links TRBV6-1 with TRBJ1-2; D gene uncertain. The V end was cut by 4 bases, the J end by 4 bases, with 13 bases between. CDR3 size: 14 residues. Germline CDR1 MNHNS, CDR2 SASEGT. CDR3 residues: CASSGVAVGYGYTV. In DNA, the CDR3 is TGTGCCAGCAGTGGGGTGGCAGTGGGCTATGGCTACACCGTC.

This clonotype has at least ten counts. This chain uses TRBV20-1 with TRBJ2-5, with D perhaps matching TRBD1 (6 bases). Trimming pared 1 base from V and 5 bases from J, leaving 14 bases between. The germline CDR1 and CDR2 sequences are DFQATT and SNEGSKA (reference sequence). This CDR3 has 14 residues. CDR3 loop: CSARVGAAAETQYF. CDR3 nucleotides: TGCAGTGCTAGAGTGGGGGCAGCAGCGGAGACCCAGTACTTC.

The chain uses TRBV6-2 or TRBV6-3 and TRBJ2-7, with 8 bases that match TRBD2. The CDR3 runs to 15 residues. J gave up 3 bases and V 6 bases, and 10 bases lay outside the gene matches. Germline CDR1 is MNHEY and CDR2 is SVGEGT. CDR3 sequence reads: CASSTYRTSLYEQYF. In DNA form, the CDR3 reads TGTGCCAGCAGCACTTACAGGACTAGCCTCTACGAGCAGTACTTC.

This clonotype showed up many times. This chain connects TRBV12-3 or TRBV12-4 to TRBJ2-5; TRBD1 agrees at 10 bases. The CDR3 consists of 14 residues. After removal of 8 bases from V and 7 bases from J, the junction contained 10 bases not matched to a gene. The DNA of the CDR3 is TGTGCCAGCTCCCCGACAGGGGGCTTGGTGACCCAGTACTTC. Its protein is CASSPTGGLVTQYF.